What follows describes a single T cell receptor (beta chain). What antigen it recognizes has not been identified. Base qualities were left out, and no much larger clone turns up one base away. Other DNA sequences of this sample code for an identical CDR3. The sample belongs to a study of blood T cell repertoires in COVID-19 (dated by TCRdb to the early 2020s). Looking at the study overall: Samples covering the acute and convalescent phases of COVID-19 were provided by collaborators in the United States, Italy and Spain. The material from the prospective study consisted of cDNA or gDNA derived from T cells, B-cell-depleted T cells, or PBMCs. Deeply sampled blood TCRbeta repertoires from subjects exposed to, actively infected with, or recovered from COVID-19 were included in the dataset. A freely available public database, intended as a resource for researchers studying the immune response to SARS-CoV-2, is where the repertoires were released. The samples were drawn from the first 160 participants of the ongoing ImmuneRACE study and from 950 to 1,500 subjects provided by 6 global collaborators. A de-identified subject ID, COVID-19 status, age in years and sex were almost always included in the sample metadata. Where HLA class I and class II types were available, the types were taken from metadata supplied by the sample provider, not from assay-based typing. Beyond this particular receptor, the publication reports: How much clinical and demographic metadata was included differed by source and by participant, and the metadata was provided uncurated.

The immunoSEQ Assay, a bias-controlled multiplex PCR, was used to amplify TCRbeta CDR3 regions from genomic DNA. From the authors' description of their analysis: Within the assay, amplification of reference gene primers was used to estimate how many nucleated cells each sample contained. To quantify the absolute abundance of each unique TCRbeta CDR3 rearrangement, sequence reads were collapsed and filtered. For each sample, productive Simpson clonality was calculated as the square root of Simpson's diversity index over productive rearrangements. As stored in TCRdb, this immuneACCESS dataset retains in-frame rearrangements with V and J assigned. A fraction of the clones does not appear; measured against another copy, unresolved V genes explain less than half of the discrepancy, and the remainder lacks a known reason. V, J and clone size are those of that table, while D and trimming were read from the DNA. The sample profile shows 250,000 to 350,000 clones; about 88% of them were found once. The ten biggest clones cover about 1.6% of the sample.

In Seattle, one collaborating source enrolled patients while the infection was active and tracked those patients longitudinally over the course of disease. Whole blood was collected in K2EDTA tubes by collaborating institutions according to the institutions' own protocols. For TCRbeta analysis, collaborators shipped samples as frozen whole blood, isolated PBMCs, or DNA extracted from either of those sample types. This TCR was sampled from a human donor with COVID-19, enrolled during active disease. The donor label of this sample is uncertain. The sequenced material came from peripheral blood.

The DNA sequence is TGTGCCAGCAGTTTGGCTAGCACAGATACGCAGTATTTT. This is translated as CASSLASTDTQYF. The chain couples TRBV12-3 or TRBV12-4 to TRBJ2-3; a confident D gene designation cannot be given. The CDR3, cysteine through phenylalanine, is 13 amino acids long. Only the CDR3 portion is preserved as DNA: 39 bases, with reading frame beginning at the first base. Trimming costs V 3 bases and J 0 bases, and their ends lie 4 bases apart.